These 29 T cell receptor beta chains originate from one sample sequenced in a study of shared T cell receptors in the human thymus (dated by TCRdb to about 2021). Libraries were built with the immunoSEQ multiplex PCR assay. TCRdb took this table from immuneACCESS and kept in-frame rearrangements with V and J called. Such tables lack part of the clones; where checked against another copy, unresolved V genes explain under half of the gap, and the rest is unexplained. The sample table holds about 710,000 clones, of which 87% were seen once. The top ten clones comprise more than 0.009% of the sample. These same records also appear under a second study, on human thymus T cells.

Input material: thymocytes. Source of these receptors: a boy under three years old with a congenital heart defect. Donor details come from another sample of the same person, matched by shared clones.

DNA of the CDR3: TGTGCCAGCTCGCACCTGAGGCGACAGAGTTTCTACAATGAGCAGTTCTTC. Translated, it gives CASSHLRRQSFYNEQFF. The genes are TRBV18 and TRBJ2-1, with TRBD1 as a possible D gene (5 bases). V gave up 6 bases and J gave up 3 bases, with 21 bases separating them. The germline CDR1 and CDR2 sequences are KGHSH and LQKENI. The CDR3 contains 17 residues.

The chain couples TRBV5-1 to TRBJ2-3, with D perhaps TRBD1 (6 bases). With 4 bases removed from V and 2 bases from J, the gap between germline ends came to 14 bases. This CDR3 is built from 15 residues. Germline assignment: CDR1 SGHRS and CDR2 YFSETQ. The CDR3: CASSGDISLTDTQYF. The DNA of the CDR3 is TGCGCCAGCAGCGGGGACATCTCCCTCACAGATACGCAGTATTTT. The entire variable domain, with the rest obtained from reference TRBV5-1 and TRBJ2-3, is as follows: KAGVTQTPRYLIKTRGQQVTLSCSPISGHRSVSWYQQTPGQGLQFLFEYFSETQRNKGNFPGRFSGRQFSNSRSEMNVSTLELGDSALYLCASSGDISLTDTQYFGPGTRLTVL.

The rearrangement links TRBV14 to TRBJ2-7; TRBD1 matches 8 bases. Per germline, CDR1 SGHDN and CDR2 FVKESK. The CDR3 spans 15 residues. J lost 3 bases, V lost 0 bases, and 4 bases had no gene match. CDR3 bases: TGTGCCAGCAGCCAAGATCCAGGGGGCCACTACGAGCAGTACTTC. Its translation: CASSQDPGGHYEQYF.

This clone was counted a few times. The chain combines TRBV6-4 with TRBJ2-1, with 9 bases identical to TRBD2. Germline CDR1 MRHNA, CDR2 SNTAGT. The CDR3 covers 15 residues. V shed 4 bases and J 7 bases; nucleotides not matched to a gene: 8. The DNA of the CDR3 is TGTGCCAGCAGTGTCCGAGCGGGGGGTTCGAATGAGCAGTTCTTC. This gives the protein CASSVRAGGSNEQFF.

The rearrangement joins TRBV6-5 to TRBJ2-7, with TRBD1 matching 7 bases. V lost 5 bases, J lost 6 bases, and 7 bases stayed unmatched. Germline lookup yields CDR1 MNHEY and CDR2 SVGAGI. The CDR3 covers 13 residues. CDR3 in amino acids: CASSTTGIGEQYF. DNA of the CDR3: TGTGCCAGCAGTACGACAGGGATCGGCGAGCAGTACTTC.

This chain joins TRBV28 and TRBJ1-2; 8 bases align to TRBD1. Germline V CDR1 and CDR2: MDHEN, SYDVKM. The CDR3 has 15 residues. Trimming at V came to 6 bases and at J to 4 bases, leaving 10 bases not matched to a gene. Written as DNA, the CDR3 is TGTGCCAGCAGCCACGAAGACAGGGGAGTCTATGGCTACACCTTC. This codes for CASSHEDRGVYGYTF.

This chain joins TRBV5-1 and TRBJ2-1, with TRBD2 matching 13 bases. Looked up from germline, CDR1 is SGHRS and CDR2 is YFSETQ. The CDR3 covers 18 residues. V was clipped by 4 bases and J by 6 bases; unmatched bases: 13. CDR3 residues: CASSIPRTSGRSGNEQFF. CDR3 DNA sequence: TGCGCCAGCAGCATCCCTCGGACTAGCGGGAGAAGTGGCAATGAGCAGTTCTTC.

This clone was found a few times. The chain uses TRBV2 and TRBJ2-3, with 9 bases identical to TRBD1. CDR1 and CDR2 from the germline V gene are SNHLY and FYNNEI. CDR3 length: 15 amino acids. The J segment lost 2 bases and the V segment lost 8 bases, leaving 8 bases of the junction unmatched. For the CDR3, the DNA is TGTGCCAGCCGGCTACGGACAGGGGCCACAGATACGCAGTATTTT. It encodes CASRLRTGATDTQYF.

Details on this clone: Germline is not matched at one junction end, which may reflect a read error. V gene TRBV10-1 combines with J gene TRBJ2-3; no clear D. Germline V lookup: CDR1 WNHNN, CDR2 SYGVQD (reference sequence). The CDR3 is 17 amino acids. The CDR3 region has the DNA TGCGCCAGCAGTGAGTCGAGGCACTACCCGAGCAGAGATACGCAGTATTTT. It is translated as CASSESRHYPSRDTQYF.

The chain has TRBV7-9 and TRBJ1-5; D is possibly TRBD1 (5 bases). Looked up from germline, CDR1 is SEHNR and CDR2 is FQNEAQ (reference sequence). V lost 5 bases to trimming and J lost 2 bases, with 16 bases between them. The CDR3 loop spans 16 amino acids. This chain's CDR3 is CASSAGGWSGNQPQHF. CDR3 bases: TGTGCCAGCAGCGCCGGGGGGTGGAGTGGCAATCAGCCCCAGCATTTT.

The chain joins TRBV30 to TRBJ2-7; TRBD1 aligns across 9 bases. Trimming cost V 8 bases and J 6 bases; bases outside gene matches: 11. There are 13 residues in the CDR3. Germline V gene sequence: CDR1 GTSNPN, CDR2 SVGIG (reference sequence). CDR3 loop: CAAGRGQGSEQYF. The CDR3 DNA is TGTGCCGCCGGGCGGGGACAGGGATCCGAGCAGTACTTC.

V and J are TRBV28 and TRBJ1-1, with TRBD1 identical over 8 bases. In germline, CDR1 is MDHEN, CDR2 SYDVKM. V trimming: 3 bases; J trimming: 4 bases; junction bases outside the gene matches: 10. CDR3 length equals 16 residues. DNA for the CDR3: TGTGCCAGCAGTTTGGGACAGGAGAGGGGGAGCACTGAAGCTTTCTTT. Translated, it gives CASSLGQERGSTEAFF.

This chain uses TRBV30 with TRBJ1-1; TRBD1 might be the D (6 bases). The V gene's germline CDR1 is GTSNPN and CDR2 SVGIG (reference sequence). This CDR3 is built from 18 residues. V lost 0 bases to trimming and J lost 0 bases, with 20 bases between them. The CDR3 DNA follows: TGTGCCTGGAGTGTCCCCCCATGGACAGTAGGATTGAACACTGAAGCTTTCTTT. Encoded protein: CAWSVPPWTVGLNTEAFF.

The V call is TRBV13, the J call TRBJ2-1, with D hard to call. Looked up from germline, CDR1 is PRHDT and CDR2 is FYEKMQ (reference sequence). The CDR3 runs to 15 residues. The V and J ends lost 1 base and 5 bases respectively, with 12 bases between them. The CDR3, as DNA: TGTGCCAGCAGCTTAGAACATTCCCCCAACAATGAGCAGTTCTTC. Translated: CASSLEHSPNNEQFF. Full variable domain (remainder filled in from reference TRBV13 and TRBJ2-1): AAGVIQSPRHLIKEKRETATLKCYPIPRHDTVYWYQQGPGQDPQFLISFYEKMQSDKGSIPDRFSAQQFSDYHSELNMSSLELGDSALYFCASSLEHSPNNEQFFGPGTRLTVL.

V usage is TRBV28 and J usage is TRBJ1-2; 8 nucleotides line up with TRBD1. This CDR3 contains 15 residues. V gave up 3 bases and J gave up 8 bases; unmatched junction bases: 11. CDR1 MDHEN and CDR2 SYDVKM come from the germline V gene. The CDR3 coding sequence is TGTGCCAGCAGTTTGAGGGACAGGAAAAGGGTCGGCTACACCTTC. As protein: CASSLRDRKRVGYTF.

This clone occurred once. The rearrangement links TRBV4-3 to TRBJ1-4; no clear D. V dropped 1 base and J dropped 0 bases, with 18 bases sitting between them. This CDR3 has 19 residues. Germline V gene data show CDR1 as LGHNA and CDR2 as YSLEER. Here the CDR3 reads CASSQVPNPPTATNEKLFF. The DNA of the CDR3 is TGCGCCAGCAGCCAAGTACCAAACCCTCCGACTGCAACTAATGAAAAACTGTTTTTT.

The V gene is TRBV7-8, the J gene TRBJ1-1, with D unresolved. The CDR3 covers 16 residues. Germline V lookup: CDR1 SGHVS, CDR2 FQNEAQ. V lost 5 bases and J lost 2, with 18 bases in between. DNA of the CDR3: TGTGCCAGCAGCCAACACGAGGTGGCAGATAACACTGAAGCTTTCTTT. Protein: CASSQHEVADNTEAFF.

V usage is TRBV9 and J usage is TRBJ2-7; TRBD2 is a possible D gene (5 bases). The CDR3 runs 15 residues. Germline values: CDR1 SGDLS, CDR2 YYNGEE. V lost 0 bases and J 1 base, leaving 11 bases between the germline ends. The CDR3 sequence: CASSVGDSASYEQYF. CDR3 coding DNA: TGTGCCAGCAGCGTAGGTGATAGCGCGTCCTACGAGCAGTACTTC.

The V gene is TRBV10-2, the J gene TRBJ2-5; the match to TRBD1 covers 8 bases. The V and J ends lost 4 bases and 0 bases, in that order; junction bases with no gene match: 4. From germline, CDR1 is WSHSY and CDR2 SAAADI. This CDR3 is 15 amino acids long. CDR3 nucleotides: TGCGCCAGCAGTGGGACAGGGAACTACCAAGAGACCCAGTACTTC. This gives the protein CASSGTGNYQETQYF.

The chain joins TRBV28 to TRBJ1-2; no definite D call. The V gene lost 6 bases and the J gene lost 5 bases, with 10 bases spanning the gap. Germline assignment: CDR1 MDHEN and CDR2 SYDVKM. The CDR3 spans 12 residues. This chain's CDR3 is CASRQSPYGYTF. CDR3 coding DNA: TGTGCCAGCAGACAGAGCCCTTATGGCTACACCTTC.

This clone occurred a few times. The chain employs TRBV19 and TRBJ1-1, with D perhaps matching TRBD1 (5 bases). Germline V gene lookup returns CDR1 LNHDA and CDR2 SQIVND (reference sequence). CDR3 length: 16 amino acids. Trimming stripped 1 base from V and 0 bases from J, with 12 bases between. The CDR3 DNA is TGTGCCAGTAGTATAGGGGGAAGACAGATGAACACTGAAGCTTTCTTT. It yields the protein CASSIGGRQMNTEAFF.

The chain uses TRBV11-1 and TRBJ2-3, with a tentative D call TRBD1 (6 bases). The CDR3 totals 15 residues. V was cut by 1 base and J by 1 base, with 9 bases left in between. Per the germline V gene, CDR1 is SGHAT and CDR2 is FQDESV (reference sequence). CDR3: CASSLDRARTDTQYF. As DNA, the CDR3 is TGTGCCAGCAGCTTAGACAGGGCCCGCACAGATACGCAGTATTTT.

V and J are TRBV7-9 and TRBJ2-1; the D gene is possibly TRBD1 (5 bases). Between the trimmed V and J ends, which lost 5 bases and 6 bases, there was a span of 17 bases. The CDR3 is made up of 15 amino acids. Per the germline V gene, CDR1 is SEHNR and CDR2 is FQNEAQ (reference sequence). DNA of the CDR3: TGTGCCAGCAGCCAACAGGTTGAAGATCGCAATGAGCAGTTCTTC. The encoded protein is CASSQQVEDRNEQFF.

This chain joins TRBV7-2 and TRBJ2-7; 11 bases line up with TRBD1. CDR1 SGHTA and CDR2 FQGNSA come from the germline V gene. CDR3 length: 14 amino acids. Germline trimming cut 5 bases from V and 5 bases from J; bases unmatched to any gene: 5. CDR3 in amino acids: CASSPRTGGHEQYF. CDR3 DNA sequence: TGTGCCAGCAGCCCTCGGACAGGGGGCCACGAGCAGTACTTC.

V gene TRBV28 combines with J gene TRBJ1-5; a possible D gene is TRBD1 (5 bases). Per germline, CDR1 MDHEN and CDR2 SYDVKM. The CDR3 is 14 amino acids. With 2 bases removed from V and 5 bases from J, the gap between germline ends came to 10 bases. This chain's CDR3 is CASSLARVDQPQHF. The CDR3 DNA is TGTGCCAGCAGTTTAGCCAGGGTGGATCAGCCCCAGCATTTT.

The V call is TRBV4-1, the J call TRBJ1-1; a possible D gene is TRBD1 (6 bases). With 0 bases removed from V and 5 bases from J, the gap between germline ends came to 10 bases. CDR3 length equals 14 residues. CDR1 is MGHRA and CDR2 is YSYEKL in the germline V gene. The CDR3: CASSQDKGGTEAFF. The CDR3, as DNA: TGCGCCAGCAGCCAAGATAAAGGGGGAACTGAAGCTTTCTTT.

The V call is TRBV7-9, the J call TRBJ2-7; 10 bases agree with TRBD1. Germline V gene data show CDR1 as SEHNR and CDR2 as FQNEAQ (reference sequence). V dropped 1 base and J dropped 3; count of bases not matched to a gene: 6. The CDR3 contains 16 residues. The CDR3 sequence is CASSLERQGACYEQYF. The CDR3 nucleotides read TGTGCCAGCAGCTTAGAGAGACAGGGGGCCTGCTACGAGCAGTACTTC. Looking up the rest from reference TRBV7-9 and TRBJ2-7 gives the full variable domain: DTGVSQNPRHKITKRGQNVTFRCDPISEHNRLYWYRQTLGQGPEFLTYFQNEAQLEKSRLLSDRFSAERPKGSFSTLEIQRTEQGDSAMYLCASSLERQGACYEQYFGPGTRLTVT.

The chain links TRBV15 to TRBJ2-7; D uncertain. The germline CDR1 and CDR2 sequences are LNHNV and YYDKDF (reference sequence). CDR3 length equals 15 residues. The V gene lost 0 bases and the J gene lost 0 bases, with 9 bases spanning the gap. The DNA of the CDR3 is TGTGCCACCAGCAGAGATCAGCGCTCCTCCTACGAGCAGTACTTC. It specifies CATSRDQRSSYEQYF.

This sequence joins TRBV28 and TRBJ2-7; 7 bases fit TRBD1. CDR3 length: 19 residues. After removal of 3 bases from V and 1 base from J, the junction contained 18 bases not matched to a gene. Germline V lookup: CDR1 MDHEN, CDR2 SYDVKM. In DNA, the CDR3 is TGTGCCAGCAGTTTCCCCCCCAGACAGGGCTCAACCACTTCCTACGAGCAGTACTTC. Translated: CASSFPPRQGSTTSYEQYF.